This paragraph covers one T cell receptor beta chain sequence. The antigen remains undetermined. V shed 3 bases and J shed 1 base, with 13 bases lying between them. Looked up from germline, CDR1 is PRHDT and CDR2 is FYEKMQ (reference sequence). The CDR3 runs to 16 residues. The data derive from a study of cytomegalovirus exposure and HLA in healthy donors. General study results and limits: TCR beta sequences reportedly predicted most subjects' HLA-A and HLA-B alleles accurately. It was shown in a later analysis that HLA-associated TCR beta chains were more clonally expanded than other, equally common chains. With DRB1 most and HLA-C fewest, TCR association rates differed between HLA loci in a later analysis.

Primers for the PCR totalled 60 Vbeta and 13 Jbeta. Clones were read by immunoSEQ multiplex PCR, and TCRdb kept only the in-frame ones, dropping some. The profile shows 150,000 or so clones, roughly 84% of them singletons. Each donor was healthy, and each was a bone marrow donor. The receptor comes from a male donor in good health and CMV-seronegative. The source material was PBMCs. J is TRBJ1-5 and V is TRBV13, with D perhaps matching TRBD1 (5 bases). For the CDR3, the DNA is TGTGCCAGCAGCTTGGGCAGGGCGAGCAGCAATCAGCCCCAGCATTTT. It codes for CASSLGRASSNQPQHF.